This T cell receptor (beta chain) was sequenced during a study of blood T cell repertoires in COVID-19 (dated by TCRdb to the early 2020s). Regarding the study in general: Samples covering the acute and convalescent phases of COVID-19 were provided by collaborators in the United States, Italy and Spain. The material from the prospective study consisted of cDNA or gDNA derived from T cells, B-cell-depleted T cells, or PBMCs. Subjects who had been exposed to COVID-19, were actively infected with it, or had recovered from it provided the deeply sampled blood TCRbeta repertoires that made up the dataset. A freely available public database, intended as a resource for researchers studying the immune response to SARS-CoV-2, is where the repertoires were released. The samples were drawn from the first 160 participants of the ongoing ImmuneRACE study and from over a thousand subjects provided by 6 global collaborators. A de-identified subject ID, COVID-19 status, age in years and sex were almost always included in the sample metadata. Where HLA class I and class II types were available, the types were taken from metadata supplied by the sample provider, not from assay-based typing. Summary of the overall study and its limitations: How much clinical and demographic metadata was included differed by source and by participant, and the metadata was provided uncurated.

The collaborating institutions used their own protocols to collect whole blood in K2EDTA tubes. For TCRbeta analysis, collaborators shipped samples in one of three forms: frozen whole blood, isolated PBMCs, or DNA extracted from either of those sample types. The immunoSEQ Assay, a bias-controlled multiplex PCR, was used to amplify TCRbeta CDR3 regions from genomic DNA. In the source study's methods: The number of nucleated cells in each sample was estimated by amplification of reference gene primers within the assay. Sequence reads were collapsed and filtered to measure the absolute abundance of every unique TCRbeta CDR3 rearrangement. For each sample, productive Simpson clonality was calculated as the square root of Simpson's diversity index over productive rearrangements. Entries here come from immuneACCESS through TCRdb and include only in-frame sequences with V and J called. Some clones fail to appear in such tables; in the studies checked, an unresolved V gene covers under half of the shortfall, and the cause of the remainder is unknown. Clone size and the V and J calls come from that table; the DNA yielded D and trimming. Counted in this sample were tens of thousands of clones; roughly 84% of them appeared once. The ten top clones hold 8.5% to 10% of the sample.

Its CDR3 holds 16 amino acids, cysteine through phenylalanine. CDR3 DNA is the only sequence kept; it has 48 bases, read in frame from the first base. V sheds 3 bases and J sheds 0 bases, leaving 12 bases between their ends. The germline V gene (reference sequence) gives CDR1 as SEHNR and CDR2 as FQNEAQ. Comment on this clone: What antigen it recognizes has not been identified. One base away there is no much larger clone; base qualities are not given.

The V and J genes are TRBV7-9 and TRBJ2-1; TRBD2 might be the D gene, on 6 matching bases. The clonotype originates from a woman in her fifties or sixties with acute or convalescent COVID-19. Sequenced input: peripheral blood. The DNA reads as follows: TGTGCCAGCAGCTTGAACCCCGGGAGCTCCTACAATGAGCAGTTCTTC. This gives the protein CASSLNPGSSYNEQFF. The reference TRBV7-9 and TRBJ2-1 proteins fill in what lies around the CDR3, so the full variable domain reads DTGVSQNPRHKITKRGQNVTFRCDPISEHNRLYWYRQTLGQGPEFLTYFQNEAQLEKSRLLSDRFSAERPKGSFSTLEIQRTEQGDSAMYLCASSLNPGSSYNEQFFGPGTRLTVL.